This T cell receptor (beta chain) was captured by sequencing in a study of Ad26.COV2.S vaccination and SARS-CoV-2 variants. J lost 7 bases, V lost 5 bases, and 4 bases had no gene match. The length of the CDR3 is 13 residues. Looked up from germline, CDR1 is SGHAT and CDR2 is FQNNGV. Described treatment: around 19 received Ad26.COV2.S at low or high dose, single or two shots; about five received placebo; per-sample allocation not given. Sampling happened 63 days after the first vaccine or placebo injection. Generated by immunoSEQ multiplex PCR, the TCRdb table keeps only in-frame clones and is missing some. Of a few hundred thousand clones in the sample, 83% are singletons; the top ten hold around 7.4%.

This TCR came from a person between 18 and 59 years old who received the Ad26.COV2.S COVID-19 vaccine or a placebo. Here the sequenced sample was peripheral blood, taken in a trial of Ad26.COV2.S vaccine versus placebo. The rearrangement joins TRBV11-2 to TRBJ1-5, with 8 nucleotides matching TRBD1. The DNA for the CDR3 is TGTGCCAGCAGCCGAAACAGGGGGCAGCCCCAGCATTTT. Protein sequence: CASSRNRGQPQHF.